This TCR beta chain was profiled in a study of CD8+ T cells in alopecia areata. Per germline, CDR1 MNHNS and CDR2 SASEGT. This CDR3 is built from 13 residues. The ends were cut back, 2 bases at V and 3 bases at J, with 5 bases in the middle. Sequencing templates came from extracted RNA that was reverse transcribed into cDNA. Method: immunoSEQ multiplex PCR; TCRdb's copy keeps in-frame clones and lacks some. The sample has a few hundred thousand clones; 56% are singletons. This clonotype was sampled from a human donor in good health. The chain joins TRBV6-1 to TRBJ1-5, with unresolved D. The sequenced material came from CD8+ T cells sorted from blood. In nucleotides, the CDR3 is TGTGCCAGCAGTGAATGGGTCAATCAGCCCCAGCATTTT. Its translation: CASSEWVNQPQHF.